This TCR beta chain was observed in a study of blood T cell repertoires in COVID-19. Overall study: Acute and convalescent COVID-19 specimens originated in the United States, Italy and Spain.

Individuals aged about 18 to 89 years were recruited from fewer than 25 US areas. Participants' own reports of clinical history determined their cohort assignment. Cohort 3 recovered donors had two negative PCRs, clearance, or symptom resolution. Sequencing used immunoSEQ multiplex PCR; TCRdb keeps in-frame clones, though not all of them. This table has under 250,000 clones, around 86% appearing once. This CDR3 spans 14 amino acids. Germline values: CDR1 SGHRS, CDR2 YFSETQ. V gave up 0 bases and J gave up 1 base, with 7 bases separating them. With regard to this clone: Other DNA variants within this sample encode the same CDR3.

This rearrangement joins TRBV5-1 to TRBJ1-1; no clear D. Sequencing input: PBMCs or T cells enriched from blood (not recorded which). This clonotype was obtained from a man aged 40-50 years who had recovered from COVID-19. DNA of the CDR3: TGCGCCAGCAGCTTGGACAGACCGAACACTGAAGCTTTCTTT. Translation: CASSLDRPNTEAFF.